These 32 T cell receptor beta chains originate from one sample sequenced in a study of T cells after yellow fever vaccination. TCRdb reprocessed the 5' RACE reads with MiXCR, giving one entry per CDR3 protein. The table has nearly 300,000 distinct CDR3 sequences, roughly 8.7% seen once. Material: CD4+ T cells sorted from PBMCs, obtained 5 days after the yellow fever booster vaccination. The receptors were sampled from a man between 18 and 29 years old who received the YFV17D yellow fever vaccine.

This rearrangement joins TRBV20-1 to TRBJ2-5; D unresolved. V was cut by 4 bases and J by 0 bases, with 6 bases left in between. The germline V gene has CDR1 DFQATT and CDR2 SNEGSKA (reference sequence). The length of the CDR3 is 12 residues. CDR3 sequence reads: CSATSNQETQYF. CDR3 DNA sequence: TGCAGTGCTACTTCAAACCAAGAGACCCAGTACTTC.

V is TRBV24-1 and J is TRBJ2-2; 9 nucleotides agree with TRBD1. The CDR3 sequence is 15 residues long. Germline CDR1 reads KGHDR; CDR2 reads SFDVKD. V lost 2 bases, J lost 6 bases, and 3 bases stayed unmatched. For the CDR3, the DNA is TGTGCCACCAGTGATTCTAGACAGGGGGCCGGGGAGCTGTTTTTT. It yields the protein CATSDSRQGAGELFF.

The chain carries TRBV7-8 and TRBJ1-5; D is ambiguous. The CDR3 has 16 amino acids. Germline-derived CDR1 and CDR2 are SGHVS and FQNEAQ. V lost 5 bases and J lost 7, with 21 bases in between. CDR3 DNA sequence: TGTGCCAGCAGCCTCAGGACCCGACGGGAGGGCCAGCCCCAGCATTTT. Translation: CASSLRTRREGQPQHF.

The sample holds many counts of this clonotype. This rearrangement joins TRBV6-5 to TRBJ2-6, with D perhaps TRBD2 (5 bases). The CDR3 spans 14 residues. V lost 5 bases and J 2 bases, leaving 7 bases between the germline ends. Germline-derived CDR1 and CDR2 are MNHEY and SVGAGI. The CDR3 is CASSTGTGANVLTF. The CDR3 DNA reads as TGTGCCAGCAGTACCGGGACTGGGGCCAACGTCCTGACTTTC.

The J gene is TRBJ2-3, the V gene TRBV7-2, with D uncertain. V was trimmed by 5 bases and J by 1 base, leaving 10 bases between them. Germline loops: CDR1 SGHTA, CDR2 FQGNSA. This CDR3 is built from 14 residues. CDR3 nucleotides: TGTGCCAGCAGCAAACAGACCCGCACAGATACGCAGTATTTT. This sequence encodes CASSKQTRTDTQYF.

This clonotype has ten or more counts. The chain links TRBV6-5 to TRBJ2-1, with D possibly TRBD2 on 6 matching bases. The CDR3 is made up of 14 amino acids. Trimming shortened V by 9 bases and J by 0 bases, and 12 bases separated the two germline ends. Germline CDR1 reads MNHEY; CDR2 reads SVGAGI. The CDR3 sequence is CASGGSASYNEQFF. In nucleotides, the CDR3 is TGTGCCAGTGGGGGGTCGGCCTCCTACAATGAGCAGTTCTTC.

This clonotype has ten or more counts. CDR3 nucleotide sequence: TGTGCCAGCAGCTTGGAGGGCTATTACCCAGGAGGGTCCCAGTACTTC. Its protein is CASSLEGYYPGGSQYF. The chain employs TRBV5-6 and TRBJ2-5; tentative D call: TRBD2 (6 bases). Germline lookup yields CDR1 SGHDT and CDR2 YYEEEE. CDR3 size: 16 residues. V lost 0 bases and J lost 9, with 21 bases in between.

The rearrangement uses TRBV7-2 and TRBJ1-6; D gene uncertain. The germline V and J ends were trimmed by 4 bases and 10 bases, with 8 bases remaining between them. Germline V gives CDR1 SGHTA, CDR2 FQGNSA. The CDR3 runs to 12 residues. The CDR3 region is CASSSPWSPLHF. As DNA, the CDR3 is TGTGCCAGCAGCTCTCCGTGGTCACCCCTCCACTTT.

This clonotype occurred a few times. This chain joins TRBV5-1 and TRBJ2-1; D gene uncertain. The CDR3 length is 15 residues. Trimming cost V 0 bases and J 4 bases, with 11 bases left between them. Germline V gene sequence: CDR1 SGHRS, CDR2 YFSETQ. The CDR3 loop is CASSLDGGVYNEQFF. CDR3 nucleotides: TGCGCCAGCAGCTTGGATGGTGGGGTGTACAATGAGCAGTTCTTC.

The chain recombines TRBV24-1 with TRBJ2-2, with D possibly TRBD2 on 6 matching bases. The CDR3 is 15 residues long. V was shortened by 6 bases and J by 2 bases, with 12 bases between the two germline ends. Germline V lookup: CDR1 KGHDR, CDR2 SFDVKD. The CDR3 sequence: CATSWGGKNTGELFF. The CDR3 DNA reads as TGTGCCACCAGTTGGGGCGGGAAAAACACCGGGGAGCTGTTTTTT.

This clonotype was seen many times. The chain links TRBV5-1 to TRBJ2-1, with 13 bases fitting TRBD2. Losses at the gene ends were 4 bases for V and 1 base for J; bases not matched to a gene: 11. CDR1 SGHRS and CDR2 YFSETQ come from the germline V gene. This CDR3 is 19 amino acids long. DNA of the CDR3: TGCGCCAGCAGCGGTACTAGCGGGGGGGCCCCAGGGTCCTACAATGAGCAGTTCTTC. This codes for CASSGTSGGAPGSYNEQFF.

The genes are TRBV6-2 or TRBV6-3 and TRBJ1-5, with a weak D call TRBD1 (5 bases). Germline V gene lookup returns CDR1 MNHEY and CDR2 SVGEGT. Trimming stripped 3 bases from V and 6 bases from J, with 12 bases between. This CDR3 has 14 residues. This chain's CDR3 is CASSYEGFGQPQHF. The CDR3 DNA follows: TGTGCCAGCAGTTATGAGGGGTTCGGTCAGCCCCAGCATTTT.

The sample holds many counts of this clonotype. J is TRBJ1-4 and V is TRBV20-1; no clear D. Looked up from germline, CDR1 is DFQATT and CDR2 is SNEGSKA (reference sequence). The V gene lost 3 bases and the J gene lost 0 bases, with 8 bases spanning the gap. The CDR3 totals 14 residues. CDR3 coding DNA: TGCAGTGCTAGTTCTGCCGCAACTAATGAAAAACTGTTTTTT. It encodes CSASSAATNEKLFF.

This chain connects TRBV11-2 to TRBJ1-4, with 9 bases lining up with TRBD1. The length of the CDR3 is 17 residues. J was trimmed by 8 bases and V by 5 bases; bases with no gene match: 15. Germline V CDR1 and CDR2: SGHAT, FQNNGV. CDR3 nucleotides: TGTGCCAGCAGCCCACCCGCGGGGACAGGGATAAGCGAAAAACTGTTTTTT. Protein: CASSPPAGTGISEKLFF.

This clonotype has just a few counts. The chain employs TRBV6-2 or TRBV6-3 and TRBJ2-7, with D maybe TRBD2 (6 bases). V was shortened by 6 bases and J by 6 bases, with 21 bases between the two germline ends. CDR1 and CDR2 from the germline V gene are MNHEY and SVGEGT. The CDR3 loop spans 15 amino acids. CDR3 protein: CASRYRTGSWGEQYF. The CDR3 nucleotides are TGTGCCAGCAGATACCGGACCGGGAGTTGGGGCGAGCAGTACTTC.

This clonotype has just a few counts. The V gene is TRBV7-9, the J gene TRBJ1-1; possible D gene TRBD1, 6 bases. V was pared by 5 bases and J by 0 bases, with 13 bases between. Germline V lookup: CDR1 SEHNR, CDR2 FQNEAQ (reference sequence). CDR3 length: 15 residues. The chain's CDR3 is CASSIRGTMNTEAFF. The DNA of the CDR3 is TGTGCCAGCAGCATCAGGGGCACCATGAACACTGAAGCTTTCTTT. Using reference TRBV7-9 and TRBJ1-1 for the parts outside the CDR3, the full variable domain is DTGVSQNPRHKITKRGQNVTFRCDPISEHNRLYWYRQTLGQGPEFLTYFQNEAQLEKSRLLSDRFSAERPKGSFSTLEIQRTEQGDSAMYLCASSIRGTMNTEAFFGQGTRLTVV.

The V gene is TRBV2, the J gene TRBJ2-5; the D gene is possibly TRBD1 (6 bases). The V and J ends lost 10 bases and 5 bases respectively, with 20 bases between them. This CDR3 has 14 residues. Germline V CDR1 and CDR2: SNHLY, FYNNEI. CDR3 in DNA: TGTGCCACCTCAGCCAGGGGAATAAGGGAGACCCAGTACTTC. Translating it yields CATSARGIRETQYF.

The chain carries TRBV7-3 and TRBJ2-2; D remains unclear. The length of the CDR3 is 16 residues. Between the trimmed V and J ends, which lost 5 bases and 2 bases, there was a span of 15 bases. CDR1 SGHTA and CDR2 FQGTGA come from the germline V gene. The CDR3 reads CASSPRASLNTGELFF. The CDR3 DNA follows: TGTGCCAGCAGCCCCCGGGCGTCCCTTAACACCGGGGAGCTGTTTTTT.

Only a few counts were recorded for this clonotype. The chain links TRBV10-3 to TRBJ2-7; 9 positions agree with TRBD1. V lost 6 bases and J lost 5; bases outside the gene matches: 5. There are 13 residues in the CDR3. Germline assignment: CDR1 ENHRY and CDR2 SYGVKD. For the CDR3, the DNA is TGTGCCATCAGGAGGACAGGGGTGAACGAGCAGTACGTC. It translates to CAIRRTGVNEQYV.

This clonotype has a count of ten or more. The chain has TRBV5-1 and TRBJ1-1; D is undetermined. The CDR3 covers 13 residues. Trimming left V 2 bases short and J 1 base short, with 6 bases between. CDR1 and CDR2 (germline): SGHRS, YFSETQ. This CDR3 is CASSLWENTEAFF. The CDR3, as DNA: TGCGCCAGCAGCTTATGGGAGAACACTGAAGCTTTCTTT.

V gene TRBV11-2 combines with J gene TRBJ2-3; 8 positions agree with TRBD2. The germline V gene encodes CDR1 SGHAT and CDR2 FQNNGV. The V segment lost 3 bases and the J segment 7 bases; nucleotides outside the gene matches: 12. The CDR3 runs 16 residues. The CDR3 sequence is CASSLFSGGGSYTQYF. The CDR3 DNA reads TGTGCCAGCAGCTTGTTCAGCGGGGGAGGTTCATATACGCAGTATTTT. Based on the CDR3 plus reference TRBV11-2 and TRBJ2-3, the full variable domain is EAGVAQSPRYKIIEKRQSVAFWCNPISGHATLYWYQQILGQGPKLLIQFQNNGVVDDSQLPKDRFSAERLKGVDSTLKIQPAKLEDSAVYLCASSLFSGGGSYTQYFGPGTRLTVL.

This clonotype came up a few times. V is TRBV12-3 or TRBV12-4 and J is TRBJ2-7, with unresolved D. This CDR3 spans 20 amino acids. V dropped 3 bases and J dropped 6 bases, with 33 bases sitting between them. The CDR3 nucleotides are TGTGCCAGCAGTTTCTTCCCGCCGGGTCCTCTCCCCAGCGTGATTAGCGAGCAGTACTTC. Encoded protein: CASSFFPPGPLPSVISEQYF.

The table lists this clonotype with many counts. The chain's CDR3 is CASSFDSSNQPQHF. The CDR3 DNA sequence: TGTGCCAGCAGCTTCGACAGCAGCAATCAGCCCCAGCATTTT. The chain has TRBV7-2 and TRBJ1-5; D may be TRBD1 (5 bases). This CDR3 has 14 residues. Germline V gene sequence: CDR1 SGHTA, CDR2 FQGNSA. Trimming pared 3 bases from V and 1 base from J, leaving 7 bases between. The entire variable domain, with the rest obtained from reference TRBV7-2 and TRBJ1-5, is as follows: GAGVSQSPSNKVTEKGKDVELRCDPISGHTALYWYRQSLGQGLEFLIYFQGNSAPDKSGLPSDRFSAERTGGSVSTLTIQRTQQEDSAVYLCASSFDSSNQPQHFGDGTRLSIL.

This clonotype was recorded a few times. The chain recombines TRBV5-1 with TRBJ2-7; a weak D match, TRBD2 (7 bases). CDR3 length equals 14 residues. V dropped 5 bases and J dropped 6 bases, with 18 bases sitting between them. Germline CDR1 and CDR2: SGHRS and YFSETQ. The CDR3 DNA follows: TGCGCCAGCAGTTGGGGGGGGGCCCAAAGCGAGCAGTACGTC. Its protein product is CASSWGGAQSEQYV.

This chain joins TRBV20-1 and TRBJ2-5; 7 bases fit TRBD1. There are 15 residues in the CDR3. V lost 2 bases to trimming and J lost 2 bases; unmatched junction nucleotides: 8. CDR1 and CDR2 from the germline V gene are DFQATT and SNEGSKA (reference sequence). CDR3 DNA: TGCAGTGCTAGACTAATGGGACAGCAACAAGAGACCCAGTACTTC. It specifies CSARLMGQQQETQYF.

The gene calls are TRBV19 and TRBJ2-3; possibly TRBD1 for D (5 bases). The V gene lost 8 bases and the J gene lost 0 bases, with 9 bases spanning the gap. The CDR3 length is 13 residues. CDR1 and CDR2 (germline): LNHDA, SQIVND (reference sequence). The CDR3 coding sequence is TGTGCCAGTGGGGCTACTAGCACAGATACGCAGTATTTT. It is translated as CASGATSTDTQYF.

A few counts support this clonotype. CDR3 loop: CASSLQGGIQGEQFF. In DNA, the CDR3 is TGTGCCAGCAGCCTACAGGGCGGAATTCAGGGTGAGCAGTTCTTC. V and J are TRBV7-3 and TRBJ2-1; maybe TRBD1 (6 bases). The CDR3 is 15 residues long. V lost 5 bases, J lost 9 bases, and 20 bases lay in between. Germline-derived CDR1 and CDR2 are SGHTA and FQGTGA.

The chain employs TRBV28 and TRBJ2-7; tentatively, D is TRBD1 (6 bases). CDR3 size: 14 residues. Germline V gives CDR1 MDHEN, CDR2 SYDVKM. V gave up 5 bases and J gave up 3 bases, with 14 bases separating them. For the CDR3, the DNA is TGTGCCAGCAGTCAGTGGGACACCTACTACGAGCAGTACTTC. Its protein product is CASSQWDTYYEQYF.

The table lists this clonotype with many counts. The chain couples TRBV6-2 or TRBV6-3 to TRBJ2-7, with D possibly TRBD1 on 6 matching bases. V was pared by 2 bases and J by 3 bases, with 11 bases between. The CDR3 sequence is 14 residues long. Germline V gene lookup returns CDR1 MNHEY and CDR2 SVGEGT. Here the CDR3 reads CASSYESRGYEQYF. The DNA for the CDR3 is TGTGCCAGCAGTTACGAGAGCAGGGGCTACGAGCAGTACTTC.

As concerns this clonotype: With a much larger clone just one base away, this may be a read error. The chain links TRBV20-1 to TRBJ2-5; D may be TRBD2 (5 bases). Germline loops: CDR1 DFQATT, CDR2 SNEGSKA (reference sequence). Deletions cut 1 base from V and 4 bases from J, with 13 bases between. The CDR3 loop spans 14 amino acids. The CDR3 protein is CSARGLLVRETQYF. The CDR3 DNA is TGCAGTGCTAGAGGTCTACTAGTAAGAGAGACCCAGTACTTC.

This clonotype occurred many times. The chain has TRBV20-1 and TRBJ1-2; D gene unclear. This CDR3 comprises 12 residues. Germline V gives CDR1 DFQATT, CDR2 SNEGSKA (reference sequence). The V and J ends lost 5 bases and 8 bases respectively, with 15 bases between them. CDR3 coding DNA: TGCAGTGCTGCCAGTCCCACTGGCGGCTACACCTTC. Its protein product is CSAASPTGGYTF.

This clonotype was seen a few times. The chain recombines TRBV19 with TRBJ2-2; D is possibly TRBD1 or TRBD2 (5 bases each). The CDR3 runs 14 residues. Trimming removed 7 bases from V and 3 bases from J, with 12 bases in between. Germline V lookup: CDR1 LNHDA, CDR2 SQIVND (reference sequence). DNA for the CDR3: TGTGCCAGTAAACCGGGGCTGTACACCGGGGAGCTGTTTTTT. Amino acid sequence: CASKPGLYTGELFF.